A selection of T cell receptor beta chains follows, all from one sample in a study of blood T cell repertoires in COVID-19. Data came from immunoSEQ multiplex PCR; TCRdb stores just in-frame clones and leaves some out. The top ten hold around 13% of the sample, which has about 99,000 clones, 86% seen once. Material: peripheral blood. All receptors derive from a woman in her fifties or sixties in a cohort sampled during active or convalescent COVID-19. Each CDR3 is given with its conserved first and last residue. Fields, in order: clone size, J gene, V gene, D gene, CDR3 protein, CDR3 DNA. A D gene is named only where the DNA matches it firmly. A row's size may be missing; if present it is once, few, many or a size class.

- TRBJ1-1 TRBV14 TRBD1 CASGQGNTEAFF TGTGCCAGCGGACAGGGGAACACTGAAGCTTTCTTT
- TRBJ1-3 TRBV11-1 - CASSYEGFGPGNTIYF TGTGCCAGCAGCTACGAGGGTTTCGGACCTGGAAACACCATATATTTT
- TRBJ1-5 TRBV2 - CASSETPGGQPQHF TGTGCCAGCAGTGAAACACCGGGGGGGCAGCCCCAGCATTTT
- TRBJ1-5 TRBV28 TRBD1 CASSLGGRGQFRNQPQHF TGTGCCAGCAGCTTAGGGGGTAGGGGGCAATTCCGGAATCAGCCCCAGCATTTT
- TRBJ1-2 TRBV20-1 - CSALTGRGYTF TGCAGTGCTCTTACAGGGAGAGGCTACACCTTC
once TRBJ2-5 TRBV21-1 - CASSTLLTGQKSGKETQYF TGTGCCAGCAGCACACTCCTTACGGGACAAAAGTCCGGAAAAGAGACCCAGTACTTC
- TRBJ2-5 TRBV30 - CAWSASAKETQYF TGTGCCTGGAGTGCTAGCGCGAAAGAGACCCAGTACTTC
- TRBJ1-3 TRBV30 TRBD1 CAWWTGQAGNTIYF TGTGCCTGGTGGACCGGACAGGCTGGAAACACCATATATTTT
- TRBJ2-5 TRBV7-6 TRBD1 CASSPGTEETQYF TGTGCCAGCAGCCCCGGGACAGAAGAGACCCAGTACTTC
- TRBJ2-5 TRBV19 TRBD2 CASSIDSTSGNSGGQETQYF TGTGCCAGTAGTATAGACTCGACTAGCGGGAATTCCGGTGGGCAAGAGACCCAGTACTTC
- TRBJ2-3 TRBV29-1 - CSVEAGSTDTQYF TGCAGCGTTGAAGCGGGGAGCACAGATACGCAGTATTTT
- TRBJ2-2 TRBV4-1 - CASSQDELLGELFF TGCGCCAGCAGCCAAGATGAGTTACTCGGGGAGCTGTTTTTT
- TRBJ2-1 TRBV5-4 TRBD1 CASSSLQTGANEQFF TGTGCCAGCAGCTCACTCCAAACAGGGGCCAATGAGCAGTTCTTC
- TRBJ1-2 TRBV19 - CASSKNRANYGYTF TGTGCCAGTAGTAAAAACAGGGCTAACTATGGCTACACCTTC
few TRBJ1-2 TRBV6-1 - CASSEFGGQPYGYTF TGTGCCAGCAGTGAATTCGGAGGACAGCCCTATGGCTACACCTTC
once TRBJ1-1 TRBV10-3 TRBD1 CAIRPGQDAEAFF TGTGCCATCAGACCGGGACAGGACGCTGAAGCTTTCTTT
once TRBJ2-5 TRBV15 TRBD1 CATSRRTGGLQETQYF TGTGCCACCAGCAGAAGGACAGGGGGCCTACAAGAGACCCAGTACTTC
- TRBJ1-2 TRBV29-1 - CSVESYGYTF TGCAGCGTTGAGAGCTATGGCTACACCTTC
- TRBJ1-2 TRBV5-4 - CASSLRTVYGYTF TGTGCCAGCAGCTTGCGGACAGTCTATGGCTACACCTTC